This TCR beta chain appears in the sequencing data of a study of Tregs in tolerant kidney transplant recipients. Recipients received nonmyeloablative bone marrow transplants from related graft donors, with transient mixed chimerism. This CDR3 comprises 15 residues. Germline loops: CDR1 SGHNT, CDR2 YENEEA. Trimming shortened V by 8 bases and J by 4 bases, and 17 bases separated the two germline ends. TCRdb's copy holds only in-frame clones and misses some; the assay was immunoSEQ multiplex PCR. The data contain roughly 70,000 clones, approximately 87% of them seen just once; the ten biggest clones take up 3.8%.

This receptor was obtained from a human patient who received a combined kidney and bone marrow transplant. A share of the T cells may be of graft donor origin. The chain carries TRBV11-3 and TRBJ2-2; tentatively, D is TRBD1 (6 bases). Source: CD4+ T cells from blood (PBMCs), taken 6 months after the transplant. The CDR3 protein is CASGKGGQSTGELFF. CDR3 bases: TGTGCCAGCGGAAAAGGAGGACAGAGCACCGGGGAGCTGTTTTTT. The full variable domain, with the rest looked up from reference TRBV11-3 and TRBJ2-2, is EAGVVQSPRYKIIEKKQPVAFWCNPISGHNTLYWYLQNLGQGPELLIRYENEEAVDDSQLPKDRFSAERLKGVDSTLKIQPAELGDSAVYLCASGKGGQSTGELFFGEGSRLTVL.